Below are 27 T cell receptor beta chains sequenced from a single sample in a study of blood T cells in healthy people across ages. Together with a sample-barcoded 5' primer, a J-beta primer mix was included in a second PCR lasting about 7 to 11 cycles. TCRdb itself ran the 5' RACE reads through MiXCR, one entry per CDR3 protein. This table has some 1.8 million distinct CDR3 sequences, about two fifths appearing once. Sample: blood. These receptors were taken from a human donor in good health.

V usage is TRBV14 and J usage is TRBJ2-1; D gene uncertain. V was pared by 1 base and J by 0 bases, with 10 bases between. The V gene's germline CDR1 is SGHDN and CDR2 FVKESK. The CDR3 runs 16 residues. CDR3 coding DNA: TGTGCCAGCAGCCAAGTTTTGGCGGTCTCCTACAATGAGCAGTTCTTC. It codes for CASSQVLAVSYNEQFF.

Only a few counts were recorded for this clonotype. This chain connects TRBV4-2 to TRBJ1-2; tentative D call: TRBD1 (5 bases). Germline V CDR1 and CDR2: LGHNA, YNFKEQ. The germline V and J ends were trimmed by 0 bases and 8 bases, with 7 bases remaining between them. This CDR3 is 12 amino acids long. As DNA, the CDR3 is TGTGCCAGCAGCCAAGAAGACAGAGGCTACACCTTC. Amino acids: CASSQEDRGYTF.

The chain has TRBV20-1 and TRBJ1-1, with D possibly being TRBD1 (6 bases). V shed 7 bases and J shed 6 bases, with 24 bases lying between them. CDR3 length equals 15 residues. Looked up from germline, CDR1 is DFQATT and CDR2 is SNEGSKA (reference sequence). Here the CDR3 DNA reads TGCAGTGGAAACCTCCCCAAGGGGGATGTGTCTGAAGCTTTCTTT. This gives the protein CSGNLPKGDVSEAFF.

This CDR3 reads CSATSNRYYGYTF. The DNA of the CDR3 is TGCAGTGCAACCTCGAACAGATACTATGGCTACACCTTC. The chain recombines TRBV20-1 with TRBJ1-2; the D is unclear. V was trimmed by 6 bases and J by 3 bases, leaving 14 bases between them. Germline assignment: CDR1 DFQATT and CDR2 SNEGSKA (reference sequence). This CDR3 has 13 amino acids.

This clonotype turned up a few times. The J gene is TRBJ1-4, the V gene TRBV4-1, with TRBD1 matching 7 bases. CDR3 length equals 17 residues. Germline V CDR1 and CDR2: MGHRA, YSYEKL. The V and J ends lost 0 bases and 2 bases, in that order; junction bases with no gene match: 6. This chain's CDR3 is CASSQDRTGATNEKLFF. The CDR3, as DNA: TGCGCCAGCAGCCAAGATCGAACAGGGGCGACTAATGAAAAACTGTTTTTT.

There are a few counts of this clonotype. The V gene is TRBV4-2, the J gene TRBJ1-2; 10 bases match TRBD1. Germline-derived CDR1 and CDR2 are LGHNA and YNFKEQ. The CDR3 runs 15 residues. Trimming at V came to 0 bases and at J to 7 bases, leaving 5 bases not matched to a gene. CDR3 nucleotide sequence: TGTGCCAGCAGCCAAGAGGGGACAGGGGTGCGTGGCTACACCTTC. As protein: CASSQEGTGVRGYTF.

This clonotype was observed a handful of times. The J gene is TRBJ1-2, the V gene TRBV29-1; D not certain. The CDR3 totals 12 residues. Trimming removed 4 bases from V and 1 base from J, with 7 bases in between. In germline, CDR1 is SQVTM, CDR2 ANQGSEA. CDR3 loop: CSVGERNYGYTF. For the CDR3, the DNA is TGCAGCGTTGGTGAGCGTAACTATGGCTACACCTTC.

The rearrangement links TRBV28 to TRBJ2-7; 7 bases match TRBD1. The CDR3 is 15 residues long. V was clipped by 5 bases and J by 2 bases; unmatched bases: 9. The germline V gene has CDR1 MDHEN and CDR2 SYDVKM. The CDR3 DNA reads as TGTGCCAGCAGTCCGATACTGAGGGGGCCCTACGAGCAGTACTTC. This codes for CASSPILRGPYEQYF. Based on the CDR3 plus reference TRBV28 and TRBJ2-7, the full variable domain is DVKVTQSSRYLVKRTGEKVFLECVQDMDHENMFWYRQDPGLGLRLIYFSYDVKMKEKGDIPEGYSVSREKKERFSLILESASTNQTSMYLCASSPILRGPYEQYFGPGTRLTVT.

This clonotype was detected only once. The chain joins TRBV4-3 to TRBJ2-5, with D possibly being TRBD1 (5 bases). The J call may be mistaken, given a closer DNA end match to TRBJ2-7. This CDR3 contains 14 residues. Germline V gene data show CDR1 as LGHNA and CDR2 as YSLEER. Here the CDR3 DNA reads TGCGCCAGCAGCCAAGGGGGCAGGTCAGACGAGCAGTACTTC. Encoded protein: CASSQGGRSDEQYF.

The J gene is TRBJ2-3, the V gene TRBV4-3; the D is unclear. Trimming took off 1 base at V and 4 bases at J, with 15 bases between the two ends. The CDR3 totals 16 residues. Germline V lookup: CDR1 LGHNA, CDR2 YSLEER. The CDR3 spells CASSQGVSRSADTQYF. The CDR3 DNA reads TGCGCCAGCAGCCAAGGAGTCAGTAGGTCCGCAGATACGCAGTATTTT.

This sequence joins TRBV28 and TRBJ2-5; 9 positions match TRBD1. V dropped 6 bases and J dropped 6; count of bases not matched to a gene: 5. Germline CDR1 MDHEN, CDR2 SYDVKM. This CDR3 spans 13 amino acids. DNA of the CDR3: TGTGCCAGCAGAGACAGGGGGAGACAGACCCAGTACTTC. Its translation is CASRDRGRQTQYF.

This clonotype was found a few times. The V gene is TRBV29-1, the J gene TRBJ2-2; 9 nucleotides match TRBD1. After removal of 7 bases from V and 0 bases from J, the junction contained 6 bases not matched to a gene. The germline V gene has CDR1 SQVTM and CDR2 ANQGSEA. There are 15 residues in the CDR3. The CDR3 region has the DNA TGCAGCGCCTACAGGGGGCTGGCGAACACCGGGGAGCTGTTTTTT. Amino acid sequence: CSAYRGLANTGELFF.

This clonotype was detected only a few times. V is TRBV12-3 or TRBV12-4 and J is TRBJ2-1; the match to TRBD2 covers 7 bases. This CDR3 is 13 amino acids long. V was clipped by 7 bases and J by 4 bases; unmatched bases: 4. The CDR3 region has the DNA TGTGCCAGCAACGCGGGGGTATACAATGAGCAGTTCTTC. It specifies CASNAGVYNEQFF.

This clonotype is a singleton in its sample. This chain connects TRBV3-1 to TRBJ2-5; 8 bases fit TRBD1. V dropped 4 bases and J dropped 11; count of bases not matched to a gene: 15. Germline V gene data show CDR1 as LGHDT and CDR2 as YNNKEL (reference sequence). The length of the CDR3 is 15 residues. The CDR3 sequence: CASSRLNRQGMAQYF. The CDR3 DNA reads as TGTGCCAGCAGCCGACTTAACCGACAGGGGATGGCGCAGTACTTC.

This clonotype has just a few counts. The V gene is TRBV5-1, the J gene TRBJ1-1; a possible D gene is TRBD1 (6 bases). This CDR3 has 16 residues. Trimming shortened V by 4 bases and J by 5 bases, and 21 bases separated the two germline ends. Germline CDR1 and CDR2: SGHRS and YFSETQ. CDR3 region: CASSRQTGGGRTEAFF. Written as DNA, the CDR3 is TGCGCCAGCAGCCGACAAACGGGGGGGGGCAGGACTGAAGCTTTCTTT.

This clonotype was seen ten or more times. The chain carries TRBV6-6 and TRBJ1-6; D gene unclear. The CDR3 sequence is 14 residues long. Looked up from germline, CDR1 is MNHNY and CDR2 is SVGAGI (reference sequence). V shed 2 bases and J shed 7 bases, with 9 bases lying between them. CDR3 amino acids: CASSYSAENSPLHF. The CDR3 nucleotides are TGTGCCAGCAGTTACAGCGCGGAAAATTCACCCCTCCACTTT.

This clonotype was counted a few times. This chain links TRBV5-1 with TRBJ1-1; no firm D call. V lost 1 base and J 4 bases, leaving 11 bases between the germline ends. Germline lookup yields CDR1 SGHRS and CDR2 YFSETQ. This CDR3 region has 14 residues. The CDR3: CASSLRAVGTEAFF. The CDR3 nucleotides are TGCGCCAGCAGCTTGAGGGCGGTGGGCACTGAAGCTTTCTTT.

This chain connects TRBV12-3 or TRBV12-4 to TRBJ1-2, with D uncertain. The CDR3 extends over 12 amino acids. Trimming cost V 3 bases and J 6 bases, with 8 bases left between them. CDR3 DNA sequence: TGTGCCAGCAGTTTTCGGGAGGATGGCTACACCTTC. Translating gives CASSFREDGYTF.

The sample holds many counts of this clonotype. The V gene is TRBV24-1, the J gene TRBJ2-1, with 10 bases lining up with TRBD1. The CDR3 is 15 amino acids. V dropped 3 bases and J dropped 9; count of bases not matched to a gene: 7. The germline gives CDR1 KGHDR, CDR2 SFDVKD. The CDR3 reads CATSDIGQGDGEQFF. Written as DNA, the CDR3 is TGTGCCACCAGTGATATCGGACAGGGGGACGGTGAGCAGTTCTTC.

Concerning this clonotype: A read error is possible here, since a much larger clone lies one base away. This rearrangement joins TRBV11-2 to TRBJ1-3; D unresolved. Germline V CDR1 and CDR2: SGHAT, FQNNGV. The CDR3 is 14 amino acids. CDR3 sequence reads: CASSLGHFGNTVYF. CDR3 nucleotides: TGTGCCAGCAGTTTAGGCCACTTTGGAAACACCGTATATTTT.

This clonotype was seen only a few times. V usage is TRBV7-2 and J usage is TRBJ2-1; 8 bases match TRBD2. The CDR3 extends over 16 amino acids. After removal of 4 bases from V and 5 bases from J, the junction contained 10 bases not matched to a gene. Per germline, CDR1 SGHTA and CDR2 FQGNSA. DNA of the CDR3: TGTGCCAGCAGCTCACAGGCCGGGGGGGGAAACAATGAGCAGTTCTTC. Protein sequence: CASSSQAGGGNNEQFF.

The chain is built from TRBV4-2 and TRBJ2-1; D unclear. Trimming cost V 1 base and J 6 bases, with 7 bases left between them. Germline lookup yields CDR1 LGHNA and CDR2 YNFKEQ. The CDR3 covers 13 residues. Here the CDR3 reads CASSQGSVNEQFF. As DNA, the CDR3 is TGTGCCAGCAGCCAAGGGTCGGTCAATGAGCAGTTCTTC.

This clonotype was detected only a few times. V and J are TRBV28 and TRBJ2-6, with D possibly matching TRBD2 (5 bases). The CDR3 extends over 12 amino acids. Trimming stripped 5 bases from V and 9 bases from J, with 8 bases between. Per germline, CDR1 MDHEN and CDR2 SYDVKM. The DNA of the CDR3 is TGTGCCAGCAGTACCCGGGGCAACGTCCTGACTTTC. It yields the protein CASSTRGNVLTF.

The rearrangement joins TRBV20-1 to TRBJ1-2; D uncertain. V was pared by 2 bases and J by 6 bases, with 13 bases between. The CDR3 contains 13 residues. Germline assignment: CDR1 DFQATT and CDR2 SNEGSKA (reference sequence). The chain's CDR3 is CSARSDLFNGYTF. In DNA form, the CDR3 reads TGCAGTGCTAGATCGGACCTGTTTAATGGCTACACCTTC.

This clonotype appeared a few times. The rearrangement joins TRBV7-2 to TRBJ2-1; 14 nucleotides match TRBD2. J lost 7 bases, V lost 5 bases, and 10 bases had no gene match. This CDR3 has 17 residues. Germline CDR1 and CDR2: SGHTA and FQGNSA. The CDR3, as DNA: TGTGCCAGCAGCGCAAGACTAGCGGGGGGGCCTGGGAATGAGCAGTTCTTC. As protein: CASSARLAGGPGNEQFF. Full variable domain (rest looked up from reference TRBV7-2 and TRBJ2-1): GAGVSQSPSNKVTEKGKDVELRCDPISGHTALYWYRQSLGQGLEFLIYFQGNSAPDKSGLPSDRFSAERTGGSVSTLTIQRTQQEDSAVYLCASSARLAGGPGNEQFFGPGTRLTVL.

This clonotype was picked up a small number of times. The chain has TRBV12-3 or TRBV12-4 and TRBJ2-7; D possibly corresponds to TRBD1 (6 bases). CDR3 length equals 13 residues. Trimming pared 5 bases from V and 5 bases from J, leaving 13 bases between. The CDR3 coding sequence is TGTGCCAGCAGTCCGACAGGCAGCCACGAGCAGTACTTC. It specifies CASSPTGSHEQYF.

The V gene is TRBV24-1, the J gene TRBJ2-5, with 10 bases matching TRBD1. The CDR3 runs 16 residues. V trimming: 4 bases; J trimming: 4 bases; junction bases outside the gene matches: 8. Germline V CDR1 and CDR2: KGHDR, SFDVKD. This CDR3 is CATSDRGTGARETQYF. CDR3 nucleotide sequence: TGTGCCACCAGTGACCGCGGGACAGGGGCAAGAGAGACCCAGTACTTC.